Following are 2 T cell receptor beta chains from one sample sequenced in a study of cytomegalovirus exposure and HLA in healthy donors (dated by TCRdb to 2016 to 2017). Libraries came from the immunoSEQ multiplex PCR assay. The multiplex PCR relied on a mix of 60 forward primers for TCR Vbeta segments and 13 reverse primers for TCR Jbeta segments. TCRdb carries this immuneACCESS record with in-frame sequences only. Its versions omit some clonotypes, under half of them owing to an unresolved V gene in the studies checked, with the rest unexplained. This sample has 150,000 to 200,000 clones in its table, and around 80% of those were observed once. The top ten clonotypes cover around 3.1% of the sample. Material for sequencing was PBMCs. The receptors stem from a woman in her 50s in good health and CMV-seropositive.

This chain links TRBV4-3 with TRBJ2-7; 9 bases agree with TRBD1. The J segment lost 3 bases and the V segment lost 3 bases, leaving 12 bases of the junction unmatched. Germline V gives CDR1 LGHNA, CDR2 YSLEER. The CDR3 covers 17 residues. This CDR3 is CASSHHLGDREGYEQYF. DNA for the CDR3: TGCGCCAGCAGCCACCACTTGGGGGACAGGGAAGGCTACGAGCAGTACTTC.

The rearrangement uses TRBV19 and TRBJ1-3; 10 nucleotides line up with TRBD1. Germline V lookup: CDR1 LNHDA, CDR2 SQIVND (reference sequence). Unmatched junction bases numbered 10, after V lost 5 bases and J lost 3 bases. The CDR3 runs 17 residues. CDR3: CASSVGQGPDFGNTIYF. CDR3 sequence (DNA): TGTGCCAGTAGTGTGGGACAGGGGCCTGATTTTGGAAACACCATATATTTT.